Only a few counts were recorded for the clone carrying this T cell receptor beta chain. V shed 8 bases and J shed 7 bases, with 9 bases lying between them. Germline CDR1 reads DFQATT; CDR2 reads SNEGSKA (reference sequence). The CDR3 is 10 residues long. TCRdb reprocessed the 5' RACE reads via MiXCR and lists one record per CDR3 protein. The repertoire has around 29,000 distinct CDR3 sequences, approximately 30% of them found once; the top ten carry 3.7%. The chain recombines TRBV20-1 with TRBJ2-1; no clear D. Sample: naive CD4+ T cells sorted from a lymph node. This sample's subset: naive CD4+ T cells, CD4+CD45RA+CD25-. This clonotype was sampled from a female donor with breast cancer. The CDR3 loop reads CSFGRNEQFF. DNA for the CDR3: TGCAGTTTCGGCCGAAATGAGCAGTTCTTC.